This T cell receptor (beta chain) stems from a study of memory CD4+ T cells and cytomegalovirus serostatus. As to this clone: Sequence at one end of the junction differs from germline and may be a read error.

Using immunoSEQ multiplex PCR, the repertoire was profiled, and TCRdb retains in-frame clones only, with some absent. Of approximately 61,000 clones listed, roughly 80% are singletons. The sort gate was single viable CD3+CD4+CD8-CD45RO+ cells for memory CD4+ T cells. This CDR3 region has 9 residues. V usage is TRBV5-3 and J usage is TRBJ1-2; D unresolved. TRBV5-3 is known as an ORF, though its function is uncertain. This TCR derives from an adult in good health and CMV-seronegative. The specimen was memory CD4+ T cells from blood. The CDR3 spells CARPLPNPF. CDR3 DNA sequence: TGTGCCAGGCCGCTTCCAAATCCCTTC.